Listed here are 8 T cell receptor beta chains from one sample, sequenced in a study of human T cells and chemical hapten exposure. As to time point: patch test 1, 2 weeks after DPC sensitization. Treatment indicated: therapeutic diphenylcyclopropenone sensitization with weekly scalp DPC. Each CDR3 protein is one row after TCRdb ran MiXCR on the RACE reads. There are about 380,000 distinct CDR3 sequences in the sample; about 4.4% occur only once, and 2% to 2.5% lies in the top ten. The sequencing here drew on whole blood, taken in connection with sensitization to the hapten diphenylcyclopropenone (DPC). These receptors all stem from a woman aged 50 to 65 with alopecia areata. Some clones in this sample may be carry-over from other donors' samples.

The rearrangement links TRBV5-5 to TRBJ1-2; 8 bases line up with TRBD1. The germline CDR1 and CDR2 sequences are SGHKS and YYEKEE (reference sequence). CDR3 length: 14 amino acids. With V trimmed by 4 bases and J by 3 bases, 5 bases remained unmatched. CDR3 in amino acids: CASSPDRDDYGYTF. CDR3 sequence (DNA): TGTGCCAGCAGCCCGGACAGGGATGACTATGGCTACACCTTC.

This clonotype has more than one count but fewer than ten. The chain carries TRBV4-1 and TRBJ1-4; TRBD1 might be the D (6 bases). CDR3 length: 15 amino acids. Germline CDR1 reads MGHRA; CDR2 reads YSYEKL. Trimming left V 2 bases short and J 7 bases short, with 14 bases between. The CDR3 coding sequence is TGCGCCAGCAGCCAACTGGGGGCGCGTCGTGAAAAACTGTTTTTT. It specifies CASSQLGARREKLFF.

This clonotype was detected only a few times. The chain employs TRBV3-1 and TRBJ2-7; the D gene could be TRBD1 or TRBD2 (5 bases each). Per the germline V gene, CDR1 is LGHDT and CDR2 is YNNKEL (reference sequence). Trimming took off 4 bases at V and 6 bases at J, with 16 bases between the two ends. The CDR3 contains 14 residues. The DNA for the CDR3 is TGTGCCAGCAGCCGGGACCCCACGTTTGGCGAGCAGTACTTC. Protein product: CASSRDPTFGEQYF.

The chain combines TRBV12-3 or TRBV12-4 with TRBJ2-3; the D gene is possibly TRBD1 (5 bases). V lost 2 bases to trimming and J lost 3 bases, with 9 bases between them. CDR3 length: 14 residues. Here the CDR3 reads CASSLFSGTDTQYF. The CDR3 DNA is TGTGCCAGCAGTTTATTCTCAGGGACAGATACGCAGTATTTT.

This clonotype was detected many times. The chain recombines TRBV11-2 with TRBJ2-1, with unresolved D. The germline V and J ends were trimmed by 9 bases and 2 bases, with 8 bases remaining between them. This CDR3 comprises 12 residues. Germline V gene sequence: CDR1 SGHAT, CDR2 FQNNGV. This CDR3 is CASLDAYNEQFF. The DNA of the CDR3 is TGTGCCAGTTTAGACGCCTACAATGAGCAGTTCTTC.

The table lists this clonotype with many counts. The chain has TRBV13 and TRBJ2-2; no definite D call. The CDR3 loop spans 12 amino acids. The germline CDR1 and CDR2 sequences are PRHDT and FYEKMQ (reference sequence). V shed 3 bases and J shed 6 bases, with 5 bases lying between them. The CDR3 loop is CASSFVPGELFF. The CDR3 DNA is TGTGCCAGCAGCTTCGTACCCGGGGAGCTGTTTTTT.

This clonotype was observed a handful of times. This chain links TRBV6-2 or TRBV6-3 with TRBJ2-1, with D tentatively TRBD2 (6 bases). Germline lookup yields CDR1 MNHEY and CDR2 SVGEGT. The V gene lost 6 bases and the J gene lost 0 bases, with 9 bases spanning the gap. The CDR3 has 14 amino acids. CDR3 DNA: TGTGCCAGCAGCAGAGCGGGCTCCTACAATGAGCAGTTCTTC. It yields the protein CASSRAGSYNEQFF.

This clonotype was counted ten times or more. The rearrangement joins TRBV28 to TRBJ2-7; the D gene is possibly TRBD2 (6 bases). V was shortened by 2 bases and J by 7 bases, with 12 bases between the two germline ends. This CDR3 comprises 13 residues. Germline loops: CDR1 MDHEN, CDR2 SYDVKM. CDR3 nucleotides: TGTGCCAGCAGTTTACAAAAGGGAGGAGAGCAGTACTTC. Its protein product is CASSLQKGGEQYF.